These 32 T cell receptor beta chains were sequenced from one sample in a study of T cell repertoires in cytomegalovirus infection. No antigen is known for these receptors. TCRdb re-derived calls from the reads in MiXCR, one entry per CDR3 protein. The sample consists of 550,000 to 700,000 distinct CDR3 sequences, around 40% of them appearing once. Sequencing was performed on cultured PBMCs, taken from culture after CMV antigen stimulation. The receptors shown here come from a human donor in good health (CMV status not recorded). Some clones in this sample may be carry-over from other donors' samples.

This rearrangement joins TRBV4-3 to TRBJ2-2, with 7 bases aligning to TRBD2. The CDR3 has 17 amino acids. In germline, CDR1 is LGHNA, CDR2 YSLEER. Trimming took 0 bases from V and 6 from J; bases not matched to a gene: 10. The CDR3 DNA is TGCGCCAGCAGCCAAGATCCCGGACTAGAAATCCCCGGGGAGCTGTTTTTT. It translates to CASSQDPGLEIPGELFF.

V gene TRBV7-6 combines with J gene TRBJ2-5; 7 nucleotides line up with TRBD2. The V gene's germline CDR1 is SGHVS and CDR2 FNYEAQ. V was pared by 4 bases and J by 3 bases, with 14 bases of the junction left unmatched. This CDR3 region has 17 residues. This chain's CDR3 is CASSSRRGAGHEETQYF. CDR3 sequence (DNA): TGTGCCAGCAGCTCCCGGCGGGGAGCGGGGCATGAAGAGACCCAGTACTTC.

This chain joins TRBV5-1 and TRBJ1-4; D call uncertain. Germline V gene sequence: CDR1 SGHRS, CDR2 YFSETQ. Trimming shortened V by 2 bases and J by 6 bases, and 11 bases separated the two germline ends. The CDR3 is made up of 14 amino acids. CDR3 coding DNA: TGCGCCAGCAGCTTCCTACAGATGGATGAAAAACTGTTTTTT. Residues: CASSFLQMDEKLFF.

The chain employs TRBV19 and TRBJ2-7, with TRBD1 matching over 7 bases. Germline CDR1 LNHDA, CDR2 SQIVND (reference sequence). Trimming took 11 bases from V and 4 from J; bases not matched to a gene: 17. The CDR3 sequence is 15 residues long. In DNA, the CDR3 is TGTGCCGCCAGTTTTACCATAGGGGGACAGTACGAGCAGTACTTC. Its protein product is CAASFTIGGQYEQYF. Drawing the rest from reference TRBV19 and TRBJ2-7, the complete variable domain is DGGITQSPKYLFRKEGQNVTLSCEQNLNHDAMYWYRQDPGQGLRLIYYSQIVNDFQKGDIAEGYSVSREKKESFPLTVTSAQKNPTAFYLCAASFTIGGQYEQYFGPGTRLTVT.

J is TRBJ1-1 and V is TRBV6-5; D gene uncertain. The V gene lost 4 bases and the J gene lost 2 bases, with 23 bases spanning the gap. CDR1 is MNHEY, CDR2 SVGAGI, per germline. The CDR3 is made up of 18 amino acids. The DNA of the CDR3 is TGTGCCAGCAGTTCCTACAGCGTGTCCATGAGTGGAAACACTGAAGCTTTCTTT. Translation gives CASSSYSVSMSGNTEAFF.

The V and J genes are TRBV2 and TRBJ1-1; TRBD1 matches 10 bases. The CDR3 is made up of 17 amino acids. V gave up 7 bases and J gave up 4 bases; unmatched junction bases: 15. Germline V gene lookup returns CDR1 SNHLY and CDR2 FYNNEI. The CDR3 region is CASIYNPGTGVSTEAFF. In DNA, the CDR3 is TGTGCCAGCATCTATAACCCCGGGACAGGGGTGTCCACTGAAGCTTTCTTT.

This clonotype was counted between two and nine times. This chain uses TRBV7-9 with TRBJ1-3; D uncertain. The CDR3 has 16 amino acids. With 2 bases removed from V and 0 bases from J, the gap between germline ends came to 11 bases. Germline CDR1 SEHNR, CDR2 FQNEAQ (reference sequence). In DNA, the CDR3 is TGTGCCAGCAGCTTAAGTGTCGTGAGCTCTGGAAACACCATATATTTT. It specifies CASSLSVVSSGNTIYF.

This clonotype showed up just a few times. The CDR3 DNA follows: TGTGCCAGCAGCTCCGGACTAGCGGGATTCATCGACTACAATGAGCAGTTCTTC. It encodes CASSSGLAGFIDYNEQFF. The chain is built from TRBV27 and TRBJ2-1; TRBD2 matches 12 bases. The V segment lost 6 bases and the J segment 3 bases; nucleotides outside the gene matches: 12. This CDR3 is 18 amino acids long. Germline loops: CDR1 MNHEY, CDR2 SMNVEV (reference sequence).

This chain joins TRBV11-2 and TRBJ1-1; D unclear. V was pared by 3 bases and J by 7 bases, with 12 bases between. The CDR3 has 13 residues. Germline CDR1 SGHAT, CDR2 FQNNGV. The CDR3 coding sequence is TGTGCCAGCAGCTTGGGCCTTCCTCGTGAAGCTTTCTTT. Its translation is CASSLGLPREAFF.

The rearrangement joins TRBV2 to TRBJ2-7; tentative D call: TRBD1 (5 bases). The V end was cut by 8 bases, the J end by 3 bases, with 11 bases between. The CDR3 length is 12 residues. Looked up from germline, CDR1 is SNHLY and CDR2 is FYNNEI. CDR3 sequence (DNA): TGTGCCAGCGTGGACAAATTCTACGAGCAGTACTTC. It translates to CASVDKFYEQYF.

The chain links TRBV5-6 to TRBJ1-1, with 9 bases aligning to TRBD1. This CDR3 is built from 14 residues. V trimming: 4 bases; J trimming: 11 bases; junction bases outside the gene matches: 12. Per the germline V gene, CDR1 is SGHDT and CDR2 is YYEEEE. The CDR3 DNA follows: TGTGCCAGCAGCATCCGGGACAGGGTGCCTTTTGCTTTCTTT. Translating it yields CASSIRDRVPFAFF.

J is TRBJ1-2 and V is TRBV6-5; D is perhaps TRBD1 (6 bases). This CDR3 has 13 amino acids. Germline values: CDR1 MNHEY, CDR2 SVGAGI. V lost 7 bases and J 4 bases, leaving 13 bases between the germline ends. CDR3 sequence: CASKNRESYGYTF. Here the CDR3 DNA reads TGTGCCAGCAAAAACAGGGAATCCTATGGCTACACCTTC.

This clonotype came up a few times. This rearrangement joins TRBV19 to TRBJ2-3; 10 bases line up with TRBD2. The junction had 12 bases not matched to a gene; V was cut back by 3 bases and J by 0 bases. The CDR3 has 19 amino acids. Germline CDR1 and CDR2: LNHDA and SQIVND (reference sequence). The CDR3 region has the DNA TGTGCCAGTAGTATCCCTAGCGGGAGCCTTAAAATCAGCACAGATACGCAGTATTTT. Its protein is CASSIPSGSLKISTDTQYF.

This clonotype is a singleton in its sample. V is TRBV7-6 and J is TRBJ2-7; D might be TRBD2 (6 bases). Germline V lookup: CDR1 SGHVS, CDR2 FNYEAQ. The CDR3 sequence is 15 residues long. With 3 bases removed from V and 4 bases from J, the gap between germline ends came to 16 bases. Here the CDR3 DNA reads TGTGCCAGCAGCTTCGAGATGGGACTCGCATACGAGCAGTACTTC. The encoded protein is CASSFEMGLAYEQYF.

This clonotype was seen repeatedly, ten times or more. This sequence joins TRBV6-6 and TRBJ1-1, with a possible D match to TRBD1 (5 bases). CDR1 is MNHNY, CDR2 SVGAGI, per germline (reference sequence). With 7 bases removed from V and 8 bases from J, the gap between germline ends came to 11 bases. The CDR3 contains 11 residues. CDR3 DNA sequence: TGTGCCAGCAAAGGGGAATCCGAAGCTTTCTTT. Protein sequence: CASKGESEAFF.

J is TRBJ1-1 and V is TRBV27; D is uncertain. The V gene lost 6 bases and the J gene lost 0 bases, with 14 bases spanning the gap. Germline CDR1 reads MNHEY; CDR2 reads SMNVEV (reference sequence). The CDR3 spans 15 residues. This CDR3 reads CASSIGWGMNTEAFF. The CDR3 DNA is TGTGCCAGCAGCATCGGGTGGGGTATGAACACTGAAGCTTTCTTT.

In this sample, this clonotype turned up many times. The chain joins TRBV7-8 to TRBJ2-3; D is tentatively TRBD1 or TRBD2 (5 bases each). The CDR3 runs 13 residues. Trimming removed 8 bases from V and 2 bases from J, with 11 bases in between. CDR1 and CDR2 from the germline V gene are SGHVS and FQNEAQ. The CDR3 spells CASGTILTDTQYF. For the CDR3, the DNA is TGTGCCAGCGGGACCATACTCACAGATACGCAGTATTTT.

The gene calls are TRBV27 and TRBJ1-1, with D hard to call. The CDR3 has 14 amino acids. Between the trimmed V and J ends, which lost 5 bases and 1 base, there was a span of 11 bases. The germline V gene encodes CDR1 MNHEY and CDR2 SMNVEV (reference sequence). The CDR3 sequence: CASSTIHRNTEAFF. The CDR3 DNA sequence: TGTGCCAGCAGTACCATTCACAGGAACACTGAAGCTTTCTTT.

The chain joins TRBV7-4 to TRBJ2-7; D is ambiguous. The V and J ends lost 0 bases and 5 bases respectively, with 14 bases between them. This CDR3 region has 15 residues. Germline loops: CDR1 SGHVT, CDR2 SQSDAQ. The chain's CDR3 is CASSLALAEDHEQYF. CDR3 DNA: TGTGCCAGCAGCTTAGCGTTAGCCGAGGATCACGAGCAGTACTTC.

V is TRBV6-2 or TRBV6-3 and J is TRBJ2-7, with D uncertain. V was shortened by 4 bases and J by 7 bases, with 8 bases between the two germline ends. This CDR3 region has 11 residues. Germline loops: CDR1 MNHEY, CDR2 SVGEGT. CDR3 nucleotides: TGTGCCAGCAGTTCGGCGTCTGAGCAGTACTTC. Residues: CASSSASEQYF.

The chain employs TRBV5-4 and TRBJ2-1; 8 nucleotides line up with TRBD2. Germline V gene sequence: CDR1 SGHNT, CDR2 YYREEE (reference sequence). V trimming: 4 bases; J trimming: 5 bases; junction bases outside the gene matches: 8. CDR3 length equals 15 residues. CDR3: CASSPIRGGDNEQFF. The CDR3 DNA follows: TGTGCCAGCAGCCCCATCCGGGGGGGGGACAATGAGCAGTTCTTC.

The chain uses TRBV7-1 and TRBJ2-7; 8 bases fit TRBD2. TRBV7-1 is designated an ORF whose function remains uncertain. This CDR3 spans 14 amino acids. V shed 5 bases and J 3 bases; nucleotides not matched to a gene: 6. The CDR3 region has the DNA TGTGCCAGCAGCAAGAGCGGGAGTCTCTACGAGCAGTACTTC. Amino acid sequence: CASSKSGSLYEQYF.

The CDR3 here is CASSLGTGSFLAFF. The CDR3 coding sequence is TGTGCCAGCAGCTTAGGGACAGGGTCGTTTTTGGCTTTCTTT. The chain is built from TRBV7-9 and TRBJ1-1; 8 bases map to TRBD1. The CDR3 has 14 residues. The trim removed 1 base at V and 11 bases at J, leaving 9 bases unmatched. CDR1 is SEHNR, CDR2 FQNEAQ, per germline (reference sequence). Full variable domain (missing parts from reference TRBV7-9 and TRBJ1-1): DTGVSQNPRHKITKRGQNVTFRCDPISEHNRLYWYRQTLGQGPEFLTYFQNEAQLEKSRLLSDRFSAERPKGSFSTLEIQRTEQGDSAMYLCASSLGTGSFLAFFGQGTRLTVV.

The genes are TRBV12-3 or TRBV12-4 and TRBJ2-2; D gene unclear. The CDR3 runs 13 residues. The germline V and J ends were trimmed by 3 bases and 11 bases, with 13 bases remaining between them. The CDR3 sequence is CASSFMRVGELFF. Here the CDR3 DNA reads TGTGCCAGCAGTTTTATGCGTGTAGGAGAGCTGTTTTTT.

The J gene is TRBJ2-1, the V gene TRBV6-1, with 8 bases aligning to TRBD2. V shed 3 bases and J 2 bases; nucleotides not matched to a gene: 6. This CDR3 region has 16 residues. CDR1 is MNHNS, CDR2 SASEGT, per germline. The CDR3 region has the DNA TGTGCCAGCAGTGAGAGCGGGGGCCAACCCTACAATGAGCAGTTCTTC. Protein sequence: CASSESGGQPYNEQFF.

J is TRBJ2-1 and V is TRBV11-3, with D unclear. Germline V lookup: CDR1 SGHNT, CDR2 YENEEA. The CDR3 extends over 15 amino acids. V lost 5 bases, J lost 0 bases, and 11 bases lay in between. CDR3 in DNA: TGTGCCAGCAGCACCAGTTTCAGCTCCTACAATGAGCAGTTCTTC. It specifies CASSTSFSSYNEQFF.

This sequence joins TRBV12-3 or TRBV12-4 and TRBJ2-7; 10 nucleotides line up with TRBD2. J gave up 5 bases and V 6 bases, and 7 bases lay outside the gene matches. The CDR3 consists of 14 residues. CDR3 in DNA: TGTGCCAGCAGAGAAAGCGGGAGGGGGAACGAGCAGTACTTC. It encodes CASRESGRGNEQYF.

The J gene is TRBJ2-5, the V gene TRBV20-1, with 7 bases that match TRBD1. Looked up from germline, CDR1 is DFQATT and CDR2 is SNEGSKA (reference sequence). This CDR3 has 14 residues. V lost 6 bases and J lost 7; bases outside the gene matches: 14. CDR3 bases: TGCAGTGCCATATCCGGGACAGCATATGGGACCCAGTACTTC. It is translated as CSAISGTAYGTQYF.

The chain links TRBV27 to TRBJ2-7; no reliable D call. The germline CDR1 and CDR2 sequences are MNHEY and SMNVEV (reference sequence). This CDR3 comprises 12 residues. V was trimmed by 8 bases and J by 6 bases, leaving 14 bases between them. The CDR3 sequence is CASGSEYGEQYF. The DNA of the CDR3 is TGTGCCAGCGGCTCCGAATACGGCGAGCAGTACTTC.

This clonotype has just a few counts. The chain has TRBV27 and TRBJ2-3, with 8 bases lining up with TRBD2. Germline V gene data show CDR1 as MNHEY and CDR2 as SMNVEV (reference sequence). This CDR3 has 16 residues. The V and J ends lost 2 bases and 3 bases, in that order; junction bases with no gene match: 7. CDR3 sequence reads: CASSLGGLGRTDTQYF. CDR3 coding DNA: TGTGCCAGCAGTTTAGGGGGACTAGGTCGAACAGATACGCAGTATTTT.

This clonotype was picked up a small number of times. The gene calls are TRBV10-3 and TRBJ2-3; D remains ambiguous. This CDR3 has 14 residues. The ends were cut back, 0 bases at V and 7 bases at J, with 11 bases in the middle. Looked up from germline, CDR1 is ENHRY and CDR2 is SYGVKD. The CDR3 nucleotides read TGTGCCATCAGTGAGTCGAGCCAGAAAAATACGCAGTATTTT. The encoded protein is CAISESSQKNTQYF.

The table lists this clonotype with a few counts. The chain has TRBV12-3 or TRBV12-4 and TRBJ2-7; 10 bases are shared with TRBD2. With V trimmed by 6 bases and J by 4 bases, 9 bases remained unmatched. The CDR3 length is 15 residues. Here the CDR3 reads CASSRPLAGVYEQYF. CDR3 bases: TGTGCCAGCAGCCGCCCCCTAGCGGGAGTGTACGAGCAGTACTTC.